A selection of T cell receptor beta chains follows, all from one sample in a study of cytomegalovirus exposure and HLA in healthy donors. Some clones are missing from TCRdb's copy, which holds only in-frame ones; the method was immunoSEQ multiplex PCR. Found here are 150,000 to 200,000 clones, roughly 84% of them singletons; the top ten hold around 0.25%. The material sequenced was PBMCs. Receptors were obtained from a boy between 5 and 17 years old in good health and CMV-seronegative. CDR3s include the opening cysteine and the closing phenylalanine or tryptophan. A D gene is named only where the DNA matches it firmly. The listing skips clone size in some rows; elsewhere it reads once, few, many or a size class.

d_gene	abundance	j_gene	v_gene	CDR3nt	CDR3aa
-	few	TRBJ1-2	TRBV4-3	TGCGCCAGCAGCCAAGAAGGGGGGGCTAACTATGGCTACACCTTC	CASSQEGGANYGYTF
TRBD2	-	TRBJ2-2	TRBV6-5	TGTGCCGGCAGTTTCATACTAGCGGACCACCCCGGGGAGCTGTTTTTT	CAGSFILADHPGELFF
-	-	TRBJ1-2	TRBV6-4	TGTGCCAGCAGTGACTCGCAGGCCAAGGGGGACTATGGCTACACCTTC	CASSDSQAKGDYGYTF
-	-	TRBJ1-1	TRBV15	TGTGCCACCAGCCAGTCGCGGTTGGTGAACACTGAAGCTTTCTTT	CATSQSRLVNTEAFF
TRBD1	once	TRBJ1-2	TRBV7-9	TGTGCCAGCAGCTTAGGTTCCTCGACAGGGGGATTAATAGGAGGCTACACCTTC	CASSLGSSTGGLIGGYTF
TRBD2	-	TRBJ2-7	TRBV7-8	TGTGCCAGCAGCTTAGCGCGGACTAGCGGGACTTTTGGGCAGTACTTC	CASSLARTSGTFGQYF
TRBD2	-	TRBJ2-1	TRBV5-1	TGCGCCAGCAGCTTGGGGGACTATAATGAGCAGTTCTTC	CASSLGDYNEQFF
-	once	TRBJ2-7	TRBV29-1	TGCAGCGTGCCTCCCCTCAGCGGTACCTACGAGCAGTACTTC	CSVPPLSGTYEQYF
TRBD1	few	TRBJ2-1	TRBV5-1	TGCGCCAGCAGCTTGGAGGCCAGGGGGTCAAATGAGCAGTTCTTC	CASSLEARGSNEQFF
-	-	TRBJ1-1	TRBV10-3	TGTGCCATCAGTGCGGATTCGGCGGTCAATGAAGCTTTCTTT	CAISADSAVNEAFF
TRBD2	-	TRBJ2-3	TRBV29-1	TGCAGCGTTGACGGGGGGGTCACAGATACGCAGTATTTT	CSVDGGVTDTQYF
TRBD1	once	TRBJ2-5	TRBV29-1	TGCAGCGTTGACGGGGGTGGGACAGGGATGGAGACCCAGTACTTC	CSVDGGGTGMETQYF
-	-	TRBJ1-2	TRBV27	TGTGCCAGCAGTCTTGCAGGGGTAAACTATGGCTACACCTTC	CASSLAGVNYGYTF
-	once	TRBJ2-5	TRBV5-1	TGCGCCAGCAGCCCCTCCGGAGGGTTTGAGACCCAGTACTTC	CASSPSGGFETQYF
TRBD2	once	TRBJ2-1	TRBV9	TGTGCCAGCAGCGTAGCTCGAGTAGCGGGAGGCAATGAGCAGTTCTTC	CASSVARVAGGNEQFF
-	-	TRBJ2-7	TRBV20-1	TGCAGTGCCCCTCTTCGTTACGAGCAGTACTTC	CSAPLRYEQYF
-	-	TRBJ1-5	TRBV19	TGTGCCAGTAGTATGGGGGGAGGTTGGCAGCCCCAGCATTTT	CASSMGGGWQPQHF
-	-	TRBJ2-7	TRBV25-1	TGTGCCAGTTCCACAGCTTTCTACGAGCAGTACTTC	CASSTAFYEQYF
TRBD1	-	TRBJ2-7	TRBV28	TGTGCCAGCAGTTTTTTACAGGGGGCAGTGTACGAGCAGTACTTC	CASSFLQGAVYEQYF
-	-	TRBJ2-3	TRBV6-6	TGTGCCAGCAGTTACGGCTCAGATACGCAGTATTTT	CASSYGSDTQYF
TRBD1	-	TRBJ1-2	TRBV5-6	TGTGCCAGCAGATTCGTCCCCCTTCGGACAGGCAGCTCTTCCTACACCTTC	CASRFVPLRTGSSSYTF
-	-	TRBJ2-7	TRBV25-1	TGTGCCAGCAGTGTCAACTACGGCGAGCAGTACTTC	CASSVNYGEQYF
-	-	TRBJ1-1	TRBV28	TGTGCCAGCCTCGCAGGGGCGGTTAACACTGAAGCTTTCTTT	CASLAGAVNTEAFF
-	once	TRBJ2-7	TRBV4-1	TGCGCCAGCAGCCAAGATCCGGGATCCTACGAGCAGTACTTC	CASSQDPGSYEQYF
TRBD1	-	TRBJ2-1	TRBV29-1	TGCAGCGGCGGGACAGGGAACACGGGCTCCTACAATGAGCAGTTCTTC	CSGGTGNTGSYNEQFF
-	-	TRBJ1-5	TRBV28	TGTGCCAGCAGCCCACACCAGGGAATGCGCAATCAGCCCCAGCATTTT	CASSPHQGMRNQPQHF
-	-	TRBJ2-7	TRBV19	TGTGCCAGTAGTAGCCGGGGGAATCCCTCCTACGAGCAGTACTTC	CASSSRGNPSYEQYF
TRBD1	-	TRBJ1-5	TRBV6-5	TGTGCCAGCAGTTACGGGACAGATAGCAATCAGCCCCAGCATTTT	CASSYGTDSNQPQHF
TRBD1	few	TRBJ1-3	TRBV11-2	TGTGCCAGCAGCCAGGGGGCTTCGGGAAACACCATATATTTT	CASSQGASGNTIYF
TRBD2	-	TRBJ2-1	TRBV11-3	TGTGCCAGCAGCCCTTCAAGCGGGAGGAAATACAATGAGCAGTTCTTC	CASSPSSGRKYNEQFF
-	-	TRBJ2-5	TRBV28	TGTGCCAGCAGTTTAGGGGGACTGATCCAAGAGACCCAGTACTTC	CASSLGGLIQETQYF
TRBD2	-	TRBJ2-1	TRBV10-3	TGTGCCATCAGTGAGTTCCGGTCTAGCGGGAGCATCTACGATGAGCAGTTCTTC	CAISEFRSSGSIYDEQFF
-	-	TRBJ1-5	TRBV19	TGTGCCAGTAGTATGGTCGGGTCACCTAATCAGCCCCAGCATTTT	CASSMVGSPNQPQHF
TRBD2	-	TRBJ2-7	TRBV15	TGTGCCACCAGCAGAGATTGGGGGGGGGATACCGAGCAGTACTTC	CATSRDWGGDTEQYF
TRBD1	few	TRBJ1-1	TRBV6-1	TGTGCCGGGGGGACAGGGAACACTGAAGCTTTCTTT	CAGGTGNTEAFF
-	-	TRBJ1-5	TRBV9	TGTGCCAGCAGCGTATCGGGAATCAATCAGCCCCAGCATTTT	CASSVSGINQPQHF
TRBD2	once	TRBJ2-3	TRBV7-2	TGTGCCAGCAGCTCCCTCTCAGCGGGAGTGGTAGATACGCAGTATTTT	CASSSLSAGVVDTQYF
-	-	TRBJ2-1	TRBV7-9	TGTGCCAGCAGCTCCTCTTCTGACAGGCCCAAAGGGCAGTTCTTC	CASSSSSDRPKGQFF
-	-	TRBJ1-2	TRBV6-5	TGTGCCAGCAGAACCCCCGGGAGATATGGCTACACCTTC	CASRTPGRYGYTF
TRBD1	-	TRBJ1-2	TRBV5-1	TGCGCCAGCAGCTCGCGGACAGGCGAAAACTATGGCTACACCTTC	CASSSRTGENYGYTF
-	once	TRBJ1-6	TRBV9	TGTGCCAGCAGCGTAGCAGCGGATGGTTCACCCCTCCACTTT	CASSVAADGSPLHF
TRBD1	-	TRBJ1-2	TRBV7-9	TGTTCCTGGCCAGGGGGAAACGGTGGCTACACCTTC	CSWPGGNGGYTF
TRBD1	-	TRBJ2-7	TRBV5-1	TGCGCCAGCAGCTTGGCTTTTAGGGGACAGGGAGCGTTAGAGCAGTACTTC	CASSLAFRGQGALEQYF
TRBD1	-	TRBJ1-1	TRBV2	TGTGCCAGCAGGGTCGGGACAGGGGGGACTGAAGCTTTCTTT	CASRVGTGGTEAFF
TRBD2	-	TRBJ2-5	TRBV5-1	TGCGCCAGCAGTAAGCGGGAGGGCCTCCGGGAGACCCAGTACTTC	CASSKREGLRETQYF
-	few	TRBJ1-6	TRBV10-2	TGCGCCAGCAGTGAGTCGGCGGCCTATTACGAGGGCCTCCACTTT	CASSESAAYYEGLHF
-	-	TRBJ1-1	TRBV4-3	TGCGCCAGCAGCCCCCATACAGTGGCGGGTGAAGCTTTCTTT	CASSPHTVAGEAFF
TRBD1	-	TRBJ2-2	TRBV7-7	TGTGCTAGCAGCCCGATCGGGACAGCCCAGAACACCGGGGAGCTGTTTTTT	CASSPIGTAQNTGELFF
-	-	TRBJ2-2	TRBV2	TGTGCCAGCAGTGAACGGGCCGGGGAGCTGTTTTTT	CASSERAGELFF
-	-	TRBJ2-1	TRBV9	TGTGCCAGCAGCCCCCCGAGCTCCTACAATGAGCAGTTCTTC	CASSPPSSYNEQFF
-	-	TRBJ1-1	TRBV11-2	TGTGCCAGCAGACGCCCCTTCAGACCCGGGCCCGGGGGGACTGAAGCTTTCTTT	CASRRPFRPGPGGTEAFF
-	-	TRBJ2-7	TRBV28	TGTGCCAGCAGTTCTCTCCGGTTGGGGAGCGGAAGCTACGAGCAGTACTTC	CASSSLRLGSGSYEQYF